One T cell receptor beta chain is described in this entry. Its antigen is undetermined. This sample stems from a study of T cells in tuberculosis. For the study at large: PBMC were archived before or within 7 days of starting treatment.

Study-level findings and limits: Active tuberculosis alpha repertoires lay closer to GMM-specific TCRs than controls'. Smaller alpha distances in active tuberculosis partly reflected shorter CDR3-alpha lengths.

V dropped 5 bases and J dropped 5 bases, with 18 bases sitting between them. CDR1 is SGHVS and CDR2 is FNYEAQ in the germline V gene. The CDR3 length is 15 residues. This table comes from immunoSEQ multiplex PCR, and its TCRdb copy is limited to in-frame clones, with some not included. The data show around 10,000 clones, around 94% seen once. The chain recombines TRBV7-6 with TRBJ1-1; weak D call: TRBD1 (6 bases). The receptor was isolated from an adult with tuberculosis. The sequenced sample was PBMCs. CDR3 in amino acids: CASSLDAGVGTEAFF. The CDR3 nucleotides are TGTGCCAGCAGCCTTGACGCAGGGGTCGGGACTGAAGCTTTCTTT.